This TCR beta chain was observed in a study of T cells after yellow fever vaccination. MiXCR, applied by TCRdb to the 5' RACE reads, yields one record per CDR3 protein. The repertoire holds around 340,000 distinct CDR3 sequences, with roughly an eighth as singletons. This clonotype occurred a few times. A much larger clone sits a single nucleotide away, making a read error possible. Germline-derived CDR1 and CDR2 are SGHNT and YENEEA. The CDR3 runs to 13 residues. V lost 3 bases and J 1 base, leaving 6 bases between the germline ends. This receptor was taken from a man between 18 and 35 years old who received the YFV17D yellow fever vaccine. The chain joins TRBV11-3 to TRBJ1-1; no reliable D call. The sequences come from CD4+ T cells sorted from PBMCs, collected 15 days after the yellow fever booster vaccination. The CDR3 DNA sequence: TGTGCCAGCAGCTTTCAGTGGAACACTGAAGCTTTCTTT. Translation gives CASSFQWNTEAFF.